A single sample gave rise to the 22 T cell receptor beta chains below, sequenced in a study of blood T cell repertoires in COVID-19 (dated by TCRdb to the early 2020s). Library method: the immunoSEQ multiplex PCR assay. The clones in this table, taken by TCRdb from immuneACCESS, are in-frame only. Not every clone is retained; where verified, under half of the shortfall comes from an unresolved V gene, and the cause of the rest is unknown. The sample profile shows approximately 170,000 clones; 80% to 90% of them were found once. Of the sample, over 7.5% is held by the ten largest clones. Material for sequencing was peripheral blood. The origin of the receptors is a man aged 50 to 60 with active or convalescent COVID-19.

The CDR3 coding sequence is TGCAGCGTACTAGCAGGCACAGATACGCAGTATTTT. Its translation: CSVLAGTDTQYF. This chain connects TRBV29-1 to TRBJ2-3, with a weak D call TRBD2 (6 bases). V gave up 6 bases and J gave up 1 base, with 8 bases separating them. The V gene's germline CDR1 is SQVTM and CDR2 ANQGSEA. The length of the CDR3 is 12 residues.

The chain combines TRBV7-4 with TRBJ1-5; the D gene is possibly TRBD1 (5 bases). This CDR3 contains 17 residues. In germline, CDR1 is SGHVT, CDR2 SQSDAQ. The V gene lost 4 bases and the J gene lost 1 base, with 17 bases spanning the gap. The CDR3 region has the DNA TGTGCCAGCAGCTATTCAGGGTTTGCCTTAAGCAATCAGCCCCAGCATTTT. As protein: CASSYSGFALSNQPQHF. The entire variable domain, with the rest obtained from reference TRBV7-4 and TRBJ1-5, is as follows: GAGVSQSPRYKVAKRGRDVALRCDSISGHVTLYWYRQTLGQGSEVLTYSQSDAQRDKSGRPSGRFSAERPERSVSTLKIQRTEQGDSAVYLCASSYSGFALSNQPQHFGDGTRLSIL.

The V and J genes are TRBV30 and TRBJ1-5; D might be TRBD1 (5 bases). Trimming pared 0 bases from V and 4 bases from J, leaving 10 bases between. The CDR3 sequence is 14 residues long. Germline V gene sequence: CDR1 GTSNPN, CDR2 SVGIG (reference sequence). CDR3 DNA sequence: TGTGCCTGGAGTGTCGCGGCAGGGAATCAGCCCCAGCATTTT. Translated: CAWSVAAGNQPQHF.

CDR3 region: CASKERGFGTEAFF. The CDR3 region has the DNA TGTGCCAGCAAAGAACGGGGGTTCGGCACTGAAGCTTTCTTT. J is TRBJ1-1 and V is TRBV6-5; D perhaps matches TRBD1 (5 bases). The V gene lost 7 bases and the J gene lost 4 bases, with 16 bases spanning the gap. CDR3 length: 14 residues. The V gene's germline CDR1 is MNHEY and CDR2 SVGAGI.

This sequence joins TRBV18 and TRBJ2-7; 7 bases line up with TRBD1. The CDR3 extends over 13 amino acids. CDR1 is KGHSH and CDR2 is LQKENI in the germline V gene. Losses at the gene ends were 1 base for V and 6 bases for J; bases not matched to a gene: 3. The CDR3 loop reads CASSPQGAFEQYF. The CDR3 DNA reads TGTGCCAGCTCACCACAGGGGGCGTTCGAGCAGTACTTC.

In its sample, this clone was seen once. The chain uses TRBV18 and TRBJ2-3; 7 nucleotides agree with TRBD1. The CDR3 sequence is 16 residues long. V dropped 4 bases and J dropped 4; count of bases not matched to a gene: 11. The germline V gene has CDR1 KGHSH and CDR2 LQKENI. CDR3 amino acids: CASSQQTGTSADTQYF. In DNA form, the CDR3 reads TGTGCCAGCTCACAACAGACAGGGACAAGTGCAGATACGCAGTATTTT.

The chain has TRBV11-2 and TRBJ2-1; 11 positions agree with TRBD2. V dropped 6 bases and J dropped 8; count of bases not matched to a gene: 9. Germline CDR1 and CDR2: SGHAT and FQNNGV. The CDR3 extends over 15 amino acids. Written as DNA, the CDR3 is TGTGCCAGCAGTCCAACTAGCGGGGGTGGCGATGAGCAGTTCTTC. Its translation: CASSPTSGGGDEQFF.

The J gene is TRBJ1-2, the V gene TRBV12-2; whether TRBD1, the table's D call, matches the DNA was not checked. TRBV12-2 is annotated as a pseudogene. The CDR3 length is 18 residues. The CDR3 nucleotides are TGTGCAAGTCGCTTAAGGCTTGCAGGGGGCACGAACCACTATGGCTACACCTTC. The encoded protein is CASRLRLAGGTNHYGYTF.

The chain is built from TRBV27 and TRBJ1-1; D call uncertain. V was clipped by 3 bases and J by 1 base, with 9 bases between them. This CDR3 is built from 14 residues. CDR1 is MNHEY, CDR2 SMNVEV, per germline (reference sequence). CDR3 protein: CASSFSTRNTEAFF. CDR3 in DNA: TGTGCCAGCAGTTTTTCCACAAGGAACACTGAAGCTTTCTTT.

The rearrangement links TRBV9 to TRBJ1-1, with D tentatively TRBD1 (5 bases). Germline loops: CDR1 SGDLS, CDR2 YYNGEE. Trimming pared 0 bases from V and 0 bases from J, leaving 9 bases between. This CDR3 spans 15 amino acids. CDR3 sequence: CASSVAGTMNTEAFF. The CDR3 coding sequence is TGTGCCAGCAGCGTAGCGGGGACTATGAACACTGAAGCTTTCTTT.

CDR3 nucleotide sequence: TGTGCCTGGAGCCCGGGACAGTCTTTAGGAAACACCATATATTTT. Its protein product is CAWSPGQSLGNTIYF. This chain joins TRBV30 and TRBJ1-3; 7 bases are shared with TRBD1. Germline trimming cut 3 bases from V and 4 bases from J; bases unmatched to any gene: 9. The CDR3 consists of 15 residues. CDR1 and CDR2 from the germline V gene are GTSNPN and SVGIG (reference sequence). Complete variable domain (other parts from reference TRBV30 and TRBJ1-3): SQTIHQWPATLVQPVGSPLSLECTVEGTSNPNLYWYRQAAGRGLQLLFYSVGIGQISSEVPQNLSASRPQDRQFILSSKKLLLSDSGFYLCAWSPGQSLGNTIYFGEGSWLTVV.

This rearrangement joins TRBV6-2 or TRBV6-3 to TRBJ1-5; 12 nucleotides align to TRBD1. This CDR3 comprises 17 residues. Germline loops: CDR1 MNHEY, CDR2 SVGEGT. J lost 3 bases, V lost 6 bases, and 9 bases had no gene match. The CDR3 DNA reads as TGTGCCAGCAGGCCTGCAGGGACAGGGGGCCTCAATCAGCCCCAGCATTTT. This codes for CASRPAGTGGLNQPQHF.

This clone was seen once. The CDR3 is CASSKDRGGRNEAFF. CDR3 nucleotide sequence: TGTGCCAGCAGTAAGGACAGGGGGGGGCGGAATGAAGCTTTCTTT. The V and J genes are TRBV6-5 and TRBJ1-1, with 10 nucleotides matching TRBD1. This CDR3 comprises 15 residues. J was trimmed by 7 bases and V by 5 bases; bases with no gene match: 10. CDR1 is MNHEY, CDR2 SVGAGI, per germline.

CDR3 amino acids: CASTRSGVNSPLHF. The CDR3, as DNA: TGTGCCAGCACGAGGTCTGGTGTAAATTCACCCCTCCACTTT. The rearrangement joins TRBV19 to TRBJ1-6; D gene ambiguous. This CDR3 comprises 14 residues. Germline CDR1 is LNHDA and CDR2 is SQIVND (reference sequence). V was trimmed by 9 bases and J by 7 bases, leaving 16 bases between them.

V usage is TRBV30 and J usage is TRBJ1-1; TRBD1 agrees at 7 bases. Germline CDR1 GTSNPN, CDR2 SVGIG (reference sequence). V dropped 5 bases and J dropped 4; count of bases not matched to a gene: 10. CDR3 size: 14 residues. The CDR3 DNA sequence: TGTGCCTGGTTACAGGGGACAGTGGGCACTGAAGCTTTCTTT. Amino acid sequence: CAWLQGTVGTEAFF.

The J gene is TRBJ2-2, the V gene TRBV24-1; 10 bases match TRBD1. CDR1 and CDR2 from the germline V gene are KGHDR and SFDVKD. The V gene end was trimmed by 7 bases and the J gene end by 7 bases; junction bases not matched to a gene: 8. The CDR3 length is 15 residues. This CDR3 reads CATREGQGIGGELFF. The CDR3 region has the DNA TGTGCCACCAGAGAGGGACAGGGGATCGGCGGGGAGCTGTTTTTT.

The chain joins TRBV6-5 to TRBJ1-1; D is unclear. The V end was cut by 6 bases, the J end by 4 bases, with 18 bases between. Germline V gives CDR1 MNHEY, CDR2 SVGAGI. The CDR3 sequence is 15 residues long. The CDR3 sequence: CASRQYPYTGTEAFF. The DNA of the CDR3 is TGTGCCAGCAGGCAATACCCTTATACGGGCACTGAAGCTTTCTTT.

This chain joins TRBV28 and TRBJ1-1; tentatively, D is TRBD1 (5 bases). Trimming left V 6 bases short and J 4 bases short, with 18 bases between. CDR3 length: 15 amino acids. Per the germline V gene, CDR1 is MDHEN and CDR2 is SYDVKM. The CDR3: CASSMAGSGSTEAFF. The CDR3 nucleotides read TGTGCCAGCAGCATGGCAGGGTCTGGTTCCACTGAAGCTTTCTTT.

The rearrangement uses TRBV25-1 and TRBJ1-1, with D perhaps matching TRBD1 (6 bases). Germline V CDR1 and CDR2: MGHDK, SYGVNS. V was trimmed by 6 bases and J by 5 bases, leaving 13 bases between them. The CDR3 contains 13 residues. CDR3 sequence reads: CASRPRGDTEAFF. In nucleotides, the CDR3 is TGTGCCAGCAGACCCAGGGGAGATACTGAAGCTTTCTTT.

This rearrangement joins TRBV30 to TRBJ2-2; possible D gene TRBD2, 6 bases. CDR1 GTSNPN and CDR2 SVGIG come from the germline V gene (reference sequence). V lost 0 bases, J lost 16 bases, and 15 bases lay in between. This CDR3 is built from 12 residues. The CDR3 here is CAWSVPAGLKFF. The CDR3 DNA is TGTGCCTGGAGTGTCCCCGCAGGACTAAAGTTTTTT.

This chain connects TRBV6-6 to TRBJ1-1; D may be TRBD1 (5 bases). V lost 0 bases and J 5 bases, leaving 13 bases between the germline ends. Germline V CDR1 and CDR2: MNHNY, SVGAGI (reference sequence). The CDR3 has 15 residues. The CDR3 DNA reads TGTGCCAGCAGTTACTCTGGGGCAGGGAGGACTGAAGCTTTCTTT. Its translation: CASSYSGAGRTEAFF.

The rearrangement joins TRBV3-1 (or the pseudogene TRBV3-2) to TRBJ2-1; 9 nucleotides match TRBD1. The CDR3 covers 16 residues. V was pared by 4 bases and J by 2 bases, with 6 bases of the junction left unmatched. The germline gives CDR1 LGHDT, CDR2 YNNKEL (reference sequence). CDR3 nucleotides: TGTGCCAGCAGCCTAGGGACAGGGACTACCTACAATGAGCAGTTCTTC. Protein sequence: CASSLGTGTTYNEQFF.